The 30 T cell receptor beta chains listed next were all sequenced from one sample in a study of T cell clones after liver transplantation. Method: immunoSEQ multiplex PCR; TCRdb's copy keeps in-frame clones and lacks some. The repertoire holds roughly 74,000 clones, around 80% seen once, with 0.6% in the top ten. This specimen consisted of CD4+ T cells from blood, obtained before liver transplant. The receptors derive from a human donor who received a liver transplant.

V and J are TRBV4-1 and TRBJ2-7; 7 bases are a match to TRBD2. The V and J ends lost 3 bases and 2 bases, in that order; junction bases with no gene match: 10. CDR1 is MGHRA and CDR2 is YSYEKL in the germline V gene. The CDR3 length is 16 residues. The CDR3 sequence: CASSQGQSGAAYEQYF. Written as DNA, the CDR3 is TGCGCCAGCAGCCAGGGGCAGAGCGGGGCCGCCTACGAGCAGTACTTC.

CDR3 nucleotides: TGTGCCAGCAGTGGGGCTACTGGGTCCTACAATGAGCAGTTCTTC. It encodes CASSGATGSYNEQFF. V and J are TRBV6-6 and TRBJ2-1, with D possibly matching TRBD1 (5 bases). The CDR3 runs 15 residues. Trimming removed 5 bases from V and 1 base from J, with 12 bases in between. Germline CDR1 and CDR2: MNHNY and SVGAGI (reference sequence).

This clone was found once. The rearrangement joins TRBV5-1 to TRBJ1-2, with 8 bases that match TRBD1. The length of the CDR3 is 15 residues. J was trimmed by 1 base and V by 4 bases; bases with no gene match: 6. CDR1 is SGHRS, CDR2 YFSETQ, per germline. CDR3 sequence reads: CASSGGTGGNYGYTF. For the CDR3, the DNA is TGCGCCAGCAGCGGGGGGACAGGAGGTAACTATGGCTACACCTTC.

This rearrangement joins TRBV6-5 to TRBJ2-4; 8 positions agree with TRBD2. CDR1 and CDR2 from the germline V gene are MNHEY and SVGAGI. V shed 0 bases, J shed 5 bases, and the junction held 3 bases outside the gene matches. The CDR3 contains 15 residues. The CDR3 nucleotides are TGTGCCAGCAGTTACTCCGGGGGGGCTGAAAACATTCAGTACTTC. This encodes CASSYSGGAENIQYF.

The rearrangement links TRBV7-3 to TRBJ1-2, with D possibly TRBD1 on 5 matching bases. Trimming removed 5 bases from V and 1 base from J, with 8 bases in between. Looked up from germline, CDR1 is SGHTA and CDR2 is FQGTGA. CDR3 length: 13 amino acids. CDR3 residues: CASSAGRNYGYTF. DNA of the CDR3: TGTGCCAGCAGCGCGGGACGTAACTATGGCTACACCTTC.

The CDR3 nucleotides are TGCACCCCCGGCAGGCCTAATGAGCAGTTCTTC. Its protein is CTPGRPNEQFF. The V gene is TRBV20-1, the J gene TRBJ2-1; no clear D gene. The CDR3 sequence is 11 residues long. Germline V CDR1 and CDR2: DFQATT, SNEGSKA (reference sequence).

This clone has just one count. The chain uses TRBV7-2 and TRBJ1-1; D is uncertain. The germline gives CDR1 SGHTA, CDR2 FQGNSA. The V and J ends lost 3 bases and 3 bases respectively, with 11 bases between them. CDR3 length: 14 amino acids. As DNA, the CDR3 is TGTGCCAGCAGCTTCTGGGCGACGGACACTGAAGCTTTCTTT. Its protein is CASSFWATDTEAFF.

The gene calls are TRBV5-1 and TRBJ2-7; perhaps TRBD1 as D (8 bases). Trimming removed 2 bases at V and 1 base at J, with 10 bases between. CDR1 SGHRS and CDR2 YFSETQ come from the germline V gene. This CDR3 comprises 14 residues. The CDR3: CASSLQGGSYEQYF. Here the CDR3 DNA reads TGCGCCAGCAGCTTACAGGGGGGGTCCTACGAGCAGTACTTC.

The rearrangement uses TRBV5-1 and TRBJ2-1, with TRBD2 as a possible D gene (6 bases). CDR1 and CDR2 (germline): SGHRS, YFSETQ. This CDR3 contains 15 residues. V shed 0 bases and J shed 2 bases, with 9 bases lying between them. CDR3 sequence (DNA): TGCGCCAGCAGCTTGGTGGGGGGTACCTACAATGAGCAGTTCTTC. Translation: CASSLVGGTYNEQFF.

This clone was detected once. The V and J genes are TRBV9 and TRBJ1-1, with D perhaps TRBD1 (5 bases). This CDR3 spans 13 amino acids. Trimming shortened V by 2 bases and J by 2 bases, and 7 bases separated the two germline ends. CDR1 SGDLS and CDR2 YYNGEE come from the germline V gene. The CDR3 DNA reads TGTGCCAGCAGCGTGACAGAAAACACTGAAGCTTTCTTT. It specifies CASSVTENTEAFF.

This clone was seen just once. The chain joins TRBV4-1 to TRBJ1-5; 7 bases align to TRBD1. From germline, CDR1 is MGHRA and CDR2 YSYEKL. CDR3 length: 18 residues. V lost 4 bases, J lost 0 bases, and 12 bases stayed unmatched. The chain's CDR3 is CASSLLTGPLYSNQPQHF. Written as DNA, the CDR3 is TGCGCCAGCAGCCTTCTGACAGGGCCTCTTTATAGCAATCAGCCCCAGCATTTT.

J is TRBJ2-6 and V is TRBV29-1, with 9 bases identical to TRBD1. Trimming removed 5 bases from V and 4 bases from J; junction bases left unmatched: 12. The CDR3 spans 17 residues. Per germline, CDR1 SQVTM and CDR2 ANQGSEA. The CDR3 nucleotides read TGCAGCGTTTCCAGGGGGACAGGGCATAGCGGGGCCAACGTCCTGACTTTC. Residues: CSVSRGTGHSGANVLTF.

This clone showed up just once. The chain joins TRBV28 to TRBJ2-1; possibly TRBD1 or TRBD2 for D (5 bases each). In germline, CDR1 is MDHEN, CDR2 SYDVKM. This CDR3 has 14 residues. Trimming cost V 5 bases and J 7 bases, with 15 bases left between them. The CDR3 here is CASSGTPSGNEQFF. DNA for the CDR3: TGTGCCAGCAGTGGGACCCCTTCGGGGAATGAGCAGTTCTTC.

CDR3 residues: CASSRAGGSGTEAFF. The CDR3 DNA is TGTGCCAGCAGCCGTGCGGGGGGTTCGGGGACTGAAGCTTTCTTT. V gene TRBV9 combines with J gene TRBJ1-1; tentatively, D is TRBD1 (5 bases). The V and J ends lost 4 bases and 5 bases respectively, with 18 bases between them. This CDR3 region has 15 residues. From germline, CDR1 is SGDLS and CDR2 YYNGEE.

This chain joins TRBV11-3 and TRBJ1-1, with a possible D match to TRBD1 (6 bases). V lost 2 bases and J 5 bases, leaving 9 bases between the germline ends. CDR1 and CDR2 (germline): SGHNT, YENEEA. The CDR3 has 13 amino acids. The CDR3 coding sequence is TGTGCCAGCAGCTTACAGGGGTGGACTGAAGCTTTCTTT. Amino acids: CASSLQGWTEAFF.

This sequence joins TRBV28 and TRBJ1-3; TRBD1 matches at 7 bases. CDR1 is MDHEN and CDR2 is SYDVKM in the germline V gene. CDR3 size: 14 residues. J was trimmed by 4 bases and V by 5 bases; bases with no gene match: 5. CDR3 sequence: CASSILGQGNTIYF. The CDR3 DNA reads TGTGCCAGCAGTATTCTGGGACAGGGAAACACCATATATTTT.

The genes are TRBV5-8 and TRBJ2-1; 7 bases align to TRBD2. The V and J ends lost 0 bases and 2 bases, in that order; junction bases with no gene match: 2. The germline gives CDR1 SGHTS, CDR2 YDEGEE. The CDR3 is made up of 15 amino acids. In nucleotides, the CDR3 is TGTGCCAGCAGCTTGGCTAGCGGCACCTACAATGAGCAGTTCTTC. It specifies CASSLASGTYNEQFF. Using reference TRBV5-8 and TRBJ2-1 for the parts outside the CDR3, the full variable domain is EAGVTQSPTHLIKTRGQQATLRCSPISGHTSVYWYQQALGLGLQFLLWYDEGEERNRGNFPPRFSGRQFPNYSSELNVNALELEDSALYLCASSLASGTYNEQFFGPGTRLTVL.

This clone came up a few times. J is TRBJ2-1 and V is TRBV5-1; either TRBD1 or TRBD2 may supply D (5 bases each). Trimming took off 3 bases at V and 4 bases at J, with 11 bases between the two ends. The CDR3 is 14 residues long. Per germline, CDR1 SGHRS and CDR2 YFSETQ. CDR3 DNA: TGCGCCAGCAGCTCTCCGGGACGGTACAATGAGCAGTTCTTC. Protein product: CASSSPGRYNEQFF.

The chain recombines TRBV5-1 with TRBJ1-3; D unclear. Germline loops: CDR1 SGHRS, CDR2 YFSETQ. The CDR3 extends over 18 amino acids. V was pared by 0 bases and J by 0 bases, with 16 bases between. The CDR3 spells CASSLGYRPLNSGNTIYF. CDR3 sequence (DNA): TGCGCCAGCAGCTTGGGATACCGACCCCTCAACTCTGGAAACACCATATATTTT.

This chain links TRBV5-6 with TRBJ2-1, with 11 bases fitting TRBD2. V was clipped by 3 bases and J by 5 bases; unmatched bases: 7. CDR3 size: 16 residues. In germline, CDR1 is SGHDT, CDR2 YYEEEE. In DNA form, the CDR3 reads TGTGCCAGCAGCTGGGTACTAGCGGGAGTTAACAATGAGCAGTTCTTC. Translating gives CASSWVLAGVNNEQFF.

The chain employs TRBV10-3 and TRBJ2-2; a weak D match, TRBD1 (6 bases). Germline V lookup: CDR1 ENHRY, CDR2 SYGVKD. Trimming pared 7 bases from V and 8 bases from J, leaving 8 bases between. The CDR3 length is 11 residues. The CDR3 is CAIKGQGELFF. The CDR3 nucleotides are TGTGCCATCAAAGGACAGGGGGAGCTGTTTTTT.

This chain joins TRBV28 and TRBJ2-1; 7 bases agree with TRBD1. Germline V gene sequence: CDR1 MDHEN, CDR2 SYDVKM. This CDR3 region has 13 residues. V shed 2 bases, J shed 15 bases, and the junction held 10 bases outside the gene matches. This CDR3 is CASSLANDRVLFF. CDR3 DNA sequence: TGTGCCAGCAGTTTAGCCAACGACAGGGTGCTGTTCTTC.

Worth noting for this clone: The sample holds other DNA sequences that translate to the same CDR3. The chain uses TRBV2 and TRBJ1-1; D might be TRBD1 (6 bases). Trimming removed 3 bases from V and 5 bases from J, with 10 bases in between. CDR1 SNHLY and CDR2 FYNNEI come from the germline V gene. The CDR3 consists of 13 residues. DNA of the CDR3: TGTGCCAGCAGTGAGGGGGCAGGTACTGAAGCTTTCTTT. Residues: CASSEGAGTEAFF.

The chain uses TRBV11-2 and TRBJ1-1, with TRBD1 matching over 8 bases. The CDR3 extends over 15 amino acids. V was clipped by 5 bases and J by 0 bases; unmatched bases: 5. From germline, CDR1 is SGHAT and CDR2 FQNNGV. DNA for the CDR3: TGTGCCAGCAGCCAGGGGGCTGGCATGAACACTGAAGCTTTCTTT. Translation: CASSQGAGMNTEAFF.

This clone showed up just once. J is TRBJ2-7 and V is TRBV10-3; 12 positions match TRBD2. V dropped 3 bases and J dropped 5; count of bases not matched to a gene: 2. Germline V gene sequence: CDR1 ENHRY, CDR2 SYGVKD. CDR3 size: 14 residues. CDR3 nucleotide sequence: TGTGCCATCAGTGAACTAGCGGGAGGAGACGAGCAGTACTTC. It yields the protein CAISELAGGDEQYF.

This clone was found a few times. The chain has TRBV2 and TRBJ1-2; D is perhaps TRBD1 (5 bases). With 5 bases removed from V and 0 bases from J, the gap between germline ends came to 7 bases. The germline V gene has CDR1 SNHLY and CDR2 FYNNEI. The CDR3 spans 13 residues. CDR3 nucleotide sequence: TGTGCCAGCAGTCGACAGACTAACTATGGCTACACCTTC. This gives the protein CASSRQTNYGYTF.

The genes are TRBV6-1 and TRBJ1-1, with D maybe TRBD1 (5 bases). Germline V CDR1 and CDR2: MNHNS, SASEGT. The V and J ends lost 4 bases and 11 bases respectively, with 17 bases between them. The CDR3 has 13 residues. For the CDR3, the DNA is TGTGCCAGCAGTGGGGACGGGGCCGTGAGGGCTTTCTTT. This encodes CASSGDGAVRAFF.

The chain links TRBV28 to TRBJ1-5, with D hard to call. This CDR3 contains 14 residues. Trimming took 9 bases from V and 7 from J, leaving 19 bases between them. CDR1 and CDR2 from the germline V gene are MDHEN and SYDVKM. The CDR3 nucleotides read TGTGCCAGTGCTGTCTTAGGGATGAACCAGCCCCAGCATTTT. Its protein product is CASAVLGMNQPQHF.

This rearrangement joins TRBV5-6 to TRBJ2-1, with D possibly being TRBD1 (6 bases). The germline gives CDR1 SGHDT, CDR2 YYEEEE. V dropped 0 bases and J dropped 8 bases, with 18 bases sitting between them. There are 16 residues in the CDR3. The CDR3 nucleotides read TGTGCCAGCAGCTTGGCCTGGGGCAGGGGAACATATGAGCAGTTCTTC. It is translated as CASSLAWGRGTYEQFF.

This clone was seen more than once but under ten times. This rearrangement joins TRBV5-1 to TRBJ1-1, with D possibly matching TRBD1 (5 bases). Trimming left V 1 base short and J 3 bases short, with 25 bases between. The CDR3 covers 19 residues. Per germline, CDR1 SGHRS and CDR2 YFSETQ. The CDR3 sequence is CASSLSGLGGGVFYTEAFF. Here the CDR3 DNA reads TGCGCCAGCAGCTTGAGCGGGCTGGGGGGTGGCGTCTTCTACACTGAAGCTTTCTTT. Drawing the rest from reference TRBV5-1 and TRBJ1-1, the complete variable domain is KAGVTQTPRYLIKTRGQQVTLSCSPISGHRSVSWYQQTPGQGLQFLFEYFSETQRNKGNFPGRFSGRQFSNSRSEMNVSTLELGDSALYLCASSLSGLGGGVFYTEAFFGQGTRLTVV.